This T cell receptor (beta chain) was recovered during a study of T cell responses to AZD1222 COVID-19 vaccine. CDR1 is SGHRS and CDR2 is YFSETQ in the germline V gene. V lost 0 bases to trimming and J lost 0 bases, with 7 bases between them. This CDR3 has 16 residues. Clones were sequenced by immunoSEQ multiplex PCR, and TCRdb holds only the in-frame ones, with some missing. The repertoire has approximately 52,000 clones, around 90% of them found once; the top ten carry approximately 2.5%. Note on this clone: Its antigen is not known. Other nucleotide sequences in the sample specify the same CDR3.

Whole-study findings and limits: Females outnumbered males among donors, who were mostly white British; clonal diversity was possibly underestimated.

The sequence was obtained from an adult who received the AZD1222 COVID-19 vaccine. This chain joins TRBV5-1 and TRBJ1-6; a possible D gene is TRBD1 (5 bases). Sequencing used peripheral blood, obtained 28 days after the second AZD1222 dose. The CDR3 sequence is CASSLGGSSYNSPLHF. CDR3 sequence (DNA): TGCGCCAGCAGCTTGGGGGGGAGCTCCTATAATTCACCCCTCCACTTT.